This TCR beta chain is from a study of T cells after yellow fever vaccination. Study information: The fractions with low cell numbers were processed using SMART-Seq v4 Ultra Low Input.

This clonotype appeared many times. Its matching antigen is unknown. They built TCR cDNA with 5'RACE template switching, a step that put in a universal primer site and UMIs. TCRdb reanalysed the 5' RACE reads using MiXCR and keeps one entry per CDR3 protein. The sample has approximately 110,000 distinct CDR3 sequences; around 7.4% are singletons. Study-wide results and limits: Secondary responses were weaker yet peaked faster, day 5 versus 15. Few clonotypes appeared in both CD4 and CD8 compartments.

Trimming cost V 1 base and J 3 bases, with 6 bases left between them. Germline assignment: CDR1 LGHDT and CDR2 YNNKEL (reference sequence). This CDR3 is 14 amino acids long. This receptor was obtained from a man aged 18 to 30 who received the YFV17D yellow fever vaccine. The rearrangement links TRBV3-1 to TRBJ2-2; D is unclear. Sample: CD4+ T cells sorted from PBMCs, taken around 10 days after the first yellow fever vaccination. CDR3 sequence: CASSQGYDTGELFF. The CDR3, as DNA: TGTGCCAGCAGCCAAGGTTATGACACCGGGGAGCTGTTTTTT.